This T cell receptor beta chain was recorded in a study of T-cell memory formation after mild COVID-19. Regarding the study as a whole: Second-wave clones peaking on day 37 lacked confirmed SARS-CoV-2 specificity. Clones shrinking from day 15 to 85 showed even CD4/CD8 mixes; later expanders tilted CD4+. Some SARS-CoV-2-responding clones were already detected in memory before infection. CD8+ contracting clones occupied EMRA, while CD4+ ones occupied mainly CM and EM.

The V and J ends lost 4 bases and 6 bases respectively, with 12 bases between them. CDR3 size: 13 residues. Germline CDR1 SNHLY, CDR2 FYNNEI. TCRdb re-analysed the 5' RACE reads in MiXCR, keeping a single row per CDR3 protein. The sample lists some 48,000 distinct CDR3 sequences, 27% seen once, with 40% to 50% in the top ten. This clonotype showed up just a few times. The antigen remains unidentified. V is TRBV2 and J is TRBJ1-2; no reliable D call. Sequencing was performed on PBMCs or a T cell subset sorted from them (not recorded which). The origin of this receptor is a man between 18 and 35 years old who had mild COVID-19 (a few samples of this study predate the infection). Cell type and time point are not known. Written as DNA, the CDR3 is TGTGCCAGCAGTGTAACGGAACTAGATGGCTACACCTTC. Its translation: CASSVTELDGYTF.